These T cell receptor beta chains were read from a single sample in a study of T-cell memory formation after mild COVID-19. TCRdb independently ran MiXCR on the 5' RACE reads; one entry per CDR3 protein. Of about 160,000 distinct CDR3 sequences in the sample, 25% to 40% were seen once. The specimen was PBMCs or a T cell subset sorted from them (not recorded which). The source of these receptors is an adult woman who had mild COVID-19 (a few samples of this study predate the infection). Cell type and time point are not known. The CDR3 runs from the conserved cysteine through the conserved F or W. D genes are given only for firm matches. Some rows have no size entry. The others give once, few or many, or a class for an expanded clone.

TRBV14,.,15,.,TRBJ2-7,CASSQDRGGGNEQYF,TGTGCCAGCAGCCAAGACCGCGGTGGGGGGAACGAGCAGTACTTC
TRBV4-1,.,13,.,TRBJ1-1,CASSQEFGAEAFF,TGCGCCAGCAGCCAAGAATTTGGAGCAGAAGCTTTCTTT
TRBV3-1,.,12,.,TRBJ2-7,CASSMTSYEQYF,TGTGCCAGCAGTATGACCTCCTACGAGCAGTACTTC
TRBV5-4,.,15,.,TRBJ2-6,CASSLPGSGANVLTF,TGTGCCAGCAGCTTGCCCGGGTCTGGGGCCAACGTCCTGACTTTC
TRBV27,.,14,.,TRBJ2-2,CASSPPVSAGELFF,TGTGCCAGCAGTCCCCCCGTTAGCGCCGGGGAGCTGTTTTTT
TRBV12-3/TRBV12-4,.,16,TRBD1,TRBJ1-5,CASSLFWDSGNQPQHF,TGTGCCAGCAGTTTATTCTGGGACAGCGGCAATCAGCCCCAGCATTTT
TRBV5-1,.,14,.,TRBJ2-7,CASSPRTVSYEQYF,TGCGCCAGCAGCCCGCGGACGGTGTCCTACGAGCAGTACTTC
TRBV5-1,few,13,.,TRBJ1-1,CASSSPGTLEAFF,TGCGCCAGCAGCTCCCCAGGGACCCTTGAAGCTTTCTTT
TRBV14,once,15,.,TRBJ2-3,CASSSPGHLTDTQYF,TGTGCCAGCAGCAGCCCGGGACACCTCACAGATACGCAGTATTTT
TRBV5-1,.,17,.,TRBJ2-1,CASSRPSGTGSPYEQFF,TGCGCCAGCAGCAGGCCCTCCGGGACCGGCTCTCCATATGAGCAGTTCTTC
TRBV29-1,few,16,TRBD2,TRBJ2-3,CSVIPLAGVGTDTQYF,TGCAGCGTAATTCCCTTAGCGGGAGTGGGGACAGATACGCAGTATTTT
TRBV4-2,few,13,.,TRBJ2-1,CASRGDPRYEQFF,TGTGCCAGCAGGGGGGACCCGAGGTATGAGCAGTTCTTC
TRBV5-1,few,16,TRBD1,TRBJ2-1,CASSRTGTGLKNEQFF,TGCGCCAGCAGCAGAACTGGGACAGGGCTAAAGAATGAGCAGTTCTTC
TRBV5-1,once,15,.,TRBJ2-2,CASSLMGPNTGELFF,TGCGCCAGCAGCTTGATGGGGCCGAACACCGGGGAGCTGTTTTTT
TRBV27,.,15,TRBD2,TRBJ2-5,CASSSGLGPFGTQYF,TGTGCCAGCAGTTCGGGACTAGGTCCTTTCGGGACCCAGTACTTC
TRBV5-6,.,14,.,TRBJ2-7,CASSAAGLDYEQYF,TGTGCCAGCAGCGCGGCGGGTTTGGACTACGAGCAGTACTTC
TRBV7-2,.,17,.,TRBJ1-1,CASSLRPSRYMNTEAFF,TGTGCCAGCAGCTTACGTCCCTCGCGTTACATGAACACTGAAGCTTTCTTT
TRBV12-3/TRBV12-4,once,14,TRBD1,TRBJ1-5,CASSFRTGTQPQHF,TGTGCCAGCAGTTTCCGGACAGGGACTCAGCCCCAGCATTTT
TRBV5-1,.,15,.,TRBJ2-2,CASSLRVENTGELFF,TGCGCCAGCAGCTTGAGAGTTGAGAACACCGGGGAGCTGTTTTTT
TRBV7-3,.,15,TRBD2,TRBJ2-3,CASSPLAGTADTQYF,TGTGCCAGCAGTCCCTTAGCGGGAACTGCAGATACGCAGTATTTT
TRBV15,.,14,.,TRBJ2-1,CATSTGRAPDEQFF,TGTGCCACCAGCACAGGCCGGGCGCCCGATGAGCAGTTCTTC
TRBV9,.,15,TRBD2,TRBJ2-1,CASSVAGGPGNEQFF,TGTGCCAGCAGCGTAGCGGGAGGGCCCGGTAATGAGCAGTTCTTC
TRBV20-1,many,13,.,TRBJ1-1,CSARGGLNTEAFF,TGCAGTGCTAGAGGGGGCCTGAACACTGAAGCTTTCTTT
TRBV6-2/TRBV6-3,few,15,.,TRBJ1-1,CASSVGGSGNTEAFF,TGTGCCAGCAGTGTGGGGGGTTCGGGGAACACTGAAGCTTTCTTT
TRBV27,few,12,.,TRBJ1-5,CASSFVGQPQHF,TGTGCCAGCAGTTTTGTGGGTCAGCCCCAGCATTTT
TRBV12-3/TRBV12-4,few,17,TRBD1,TRBJ1-2,CASSPGQGLSGMEGYTF,TGTGCCAGCAGTCCGGGACAGGGCCTTTCTGGTATGGAAGGCTACACCTTC
TRBV5-1,.,16,.,TRBJ2-1,CASSLGGPSSYNEQFF,TGCGCCAGCAGCTTGGGCGGACCGAGCTCCTACAATGAGCAGTTCTTC
TRBV19,.,16,TRBD1,TRBJ2-1,CASSKRQGATYNEQFF,TGTGCCAGTAGTAAGCGACAGGGGGCGACCTACAATGAGCAGTTCTTC
TRBV20-1,few,14,.,TRBJ2-1,CSARAGVNYNEQFF,TGCAGTGCTAGAGCGGGGGTCAACTACAATGAGCAGTTCTTC
TRBV30,.,13,.,TRBJ1-6,CAHRVGLNSPLHF,TGTGCCCATAGGGTCGGACTTAATTCACCCCTCCACTTT
TRBV7-6,.,14,.,TRBJ1-5,CASSRGGGNQPQHF,TGTGCCAGCAGCCGGGGGGGGGGAAATCAGCCCCAGCATTTT
TRBV2,few,20,TRBD2,TRBJ2-3,CASSEVGLAGGKAHTDTQYF,TGTGCCAGCAGTGAAGTCGGACTAGCGGGAGGGAAAGCCCACACAGATACGCAGTATTTT
TRBV25-1,.,13,.,TRBJ1-2,CASTKGGNYGYTF,TGTGCCAGCACCAAAGGGGGGAACTATGGCTACACCTTC
TRBV12-3/TRBV12-4,.,14,.,TRBJ2-3,CASSLPSHTDTQYF,TGTGCCAGCAGTTTACCTTCGCACACAGATACGCAGTATTTT
TRBV6-5,.,17,.,TRBJ1-1,CASSYSMEAGVNTEAFF,TGTGCCAGCAGTTACTCGATGGAGGCTGGGGTTAACACTGAAGCTTTCTTT
TRBV5-5,.,16,.,TRBJ1-1,CASSPRQMGDETEAFF,TGTGCCAGCAGCCCACGACAAATGGGGGATGAAACTGAAGCTTTCTTT
TRBV14,.,17,.,TRBJ1-1,CASSQGGATSSFPEAFF,TGTGCCAGCAGCCAAGGCGGGGCCACTTCGTCCTTCCCTGAAGCTTTCTTT
TRBV6-5,.,14,.,TRBJ2-7,CASGSSQRAYEQYF,TGTGCCAGCGGGAGCAGCCAACGGGCCTACGAGCAGTACTTC
TRBV7-3,few,16,TRBD2,TRBJ2-2,CASTQPGTSSTGELFF,TGTGCCAGCACCCAACCCGGGACTAGCAGTACCGGGGAGCTGTTTTTT
TRBV29-1,few,16,TRBD2,TRBJ2-3,CSVLPRGGRAPDTQYF,TGCAGCGTTCTCCCAAGAGGCGGGAGGGCCCCAGATACGCAGTATTTT
TRBV5-1,.,17,.,TRBJ2-2,CASSSSSGPSNTGELFF,TGCGCCAGCAGCTCGTCCTCGGGACCCTCAAACACCGGGGAGCTGTTTTTT
TRBV28,few,16,.,TRBJ1-4,CASSSPTGGGYEKLFF,TGTGCCAGCAGTTCCCCGACAGGAGGGGGGTATGAAAAACTGTTTTTT
TRBV5-1,.,15,.,TRBJ2-7,CASSSWEHGLNEQYF,TGCGCCAGCAGCTCCTGGGAACATGGGCTAAACGAGCAGTACTTC
TRBV25-1,.,14,TRBD1,TRBJ1-2,CASSALGQGRGYTF,TGTGCCAGCAGTGCCCTCGGACAGGGTAGAGGCTACACCTTC
TRBV12-3/TRBV12-4,.,12,.,TRBJ2-3,CASSFGVDTQYF,TGTGCCAGCAGCTTCGGGGTAGATACGCAGTATTTT
TRBV6-5,.,15,TRBD2,TRBJ2-1,CASSYGGGRGNEQFF,TGTGCCAGCAGTTACGGCGGGGGGCGAGGCAATGAGCAGTTCTTC
TRBV7-6,.,15,TRBD1,TRBJ2-5,CASWGITGVQETQYF,TGTGCCAGCTGGGGTATAACAGGGGTCCAAGAGACCCAGTACTTC
TRBV4-1,.,14,.,TRBJ1-4,CASRPGTGNEKLFF,TGCGCCAGCAGGCCCGGGACGGGAAATGAAAAACTGTTTTTT